This TCR beta chain was identified in a study of CXCR3-negative and CXCR3-positive naive CD8 T cells. Study information: The TRB read total, about 135 million, broke down to about 1.5 +/- 0.3 million reads per library.

This CDR3 has 15 amino acids. From germline, CDR1 is DFQATT and CDR2 SNEGSKA (reference sequence). UMI labels and 5' RACE were used to prepare the TRB cDNA libraries. TCRdb reprocessed the 5' RACE reads and stores each CDR3 protein as one record, lacking DNA. The sample totals tens of thousands of distinct CDR3 sequences. Points from the study as a whole: Naive CXCR3-positive and CXCR3-negative cells shared similar TRBV-TRBJ usage, unlike memory cells. Surface CD5 looked about the same in the naive subsets, so the authors worked out TCR strength from TRB CDR3 properties. CXCR3-positive naive cells carried more hydrophobic TRB CDR3s than CXCR3-negative ones.

On this clonotype: The antigen remains undetermined.

The receptor's source is a human donor in good health. Some clones in this sample may be carry-over from other donors' samples. The specimen sequenced was naive CXCR3+ CD8+ T cells from blood. As for subset: CD45RO-CCR7+CD27+CD95- naive CD8+ T cells expressing CXCR3 (TNR3+). The V gene is TRBV20-1, the J gene TRBJ2-1; TCRdb picks TRBD2, but there is no DNA to check that call. This CDR3 reads CSASLEGKVYNERFF.